This passage covers 9 T cell receptor beta chains from one sample sequenced in a study of monozygotic twins with inflammatory bowel disease. TCRdb re-analyzed the 5' RACE reads; it lists each CDR3 protein once, without DNA. This sample's table has 40,000 to 45,000 distinct CDR3 sequences. The sequencing sample was made of blood. These receptors were obtained from a human donor with ulcerative colitis or Crohn's disease, or a healthy co-twin of an affected twin (not recorded which).

This chain joins TRBV29-1 and TRBJ1-3. This CDR3 has 15 residues. Per the germline V gene, CDR1 is SQVTM and CDR2 is ANQGSEA. Here the CDR3 reads CSVGQGSSSGSTIYF.

V gene TRBV19 combines with J gene TRBJ2-7. Germline V gene data show CDR1 as LNHDA and CDR2 as SQIVND (reference sequence). CDR3 length: 14 residues. CDR3 protein: CASSLTGSTYEQYF.

The rearrangement joins TRBV30 to TRBJ1-1. Germline loops: CDR1 GTSNPN, CDR2 SVGIG (reference sequence). This CDR3 comprises 11 residues. This chain's CDR3 is CAWSVLGSWHF.

The chain carries TRBV7-7 and TRBJ2-7. CDR1 SSHAT and CDR2 FNYEAQ come from the germline V gene (reference sequence). CDR3 length equals 13 residues. CDR3 region: CASSLGSRSEQYF.

The gene calls are TRBV20-1 and TRBJ2-3. CDR1 and CDR2 (germline): DFQATT, SNEGSKA (reference sequence). The CDR3 loop spans 14 amino acids. The CDR3 loop is CSARTQPGTDTQYF.

This chain uses TRBV20-1 with TRBJ2-7; checking the TCRdb D call of TRBD2 is not possible without DNA. Germline CDR1 and CDR2: DFQATT and SNEGSKA (reference sequence). This CDR3 has 14 residues. CDR3: CSPKGGTSGFEQYF.

The CDR3 loop reads CASSVVGGPTETQYF. This chain links TRBV5-5 with TRBJ2-5; TCRdb names TRBD1, which stays unverified in the absence of DNA. The CDR3 loop spans 15 amino acids. Per the germline V gene, CDR1 is SGHKS and CDR2 is YYEKEE (reference sequence).

The chain joins TRBV28 to TRBJ2-1; the TCRdb call, TRBD2, lacks DNA for checking. The CDR3 sequence is 18 residues long. In germline, CDR1 is MDHEN, CDR2 SYDVKM. The CDR3 sequence: CASSLGLAGASSYNEQFF.

CDR3 protein: CASSYSAGRETQYF. The V gene is TRBV6-6, the J gene TRBJ2-5; TCRdb's assignment of TRBD1 cannot be checked, as there is no DNA. The CDR3 has 14 amino acids. Germline CDR1 is MNHNY and CDR2 is SVGAGI (reference sequence).